Sequencing of this T cell receptor beta chain was carried out in a study of blood T cell repertoires in COVID-19. Looking at the study overall: From the United States, Italy and Spain came samples of acute and convalescent COVID-19. Sources were T cells, B-cell-depleted T cells, or PBMCs; the material itself was cDNA or gDNA.

The CDR3 covers 14 residues. CDR1 SNHLY and CDR2 FYNNEI come from the germline V gene. The germline V and J ends were trimmed by 7 bases and 1 base, with 13 bases remaining between them. Authors' methods: Amplification of reference gene primers was used by the study to estimate nucleated cell counts. This table comes from immunoSEQ multiplex PCR, and its TCRdb copy is limited to in-frame clones, with some not included. Clonal size and the V and J genes are those of that table, whereas D and trimming came from the DNA. Here the sample spans 100,000 to 150,000 clones, around 70% being singletons. The clonotype was recovered from a man aged 60 to 69 with acute or convalescent COVID-19. The J gene is TRBJ1-1, the V gene TRBV2; D may be TRBD1 (5 bases). Sequencing input: peripheral blood. The CDR3 spells CASTVDGQNTEAFF. The CDR3 coding sequence is TGTGCCAGCACCGTGGACGGACAGAACACTGAAGCTTTCTTT.